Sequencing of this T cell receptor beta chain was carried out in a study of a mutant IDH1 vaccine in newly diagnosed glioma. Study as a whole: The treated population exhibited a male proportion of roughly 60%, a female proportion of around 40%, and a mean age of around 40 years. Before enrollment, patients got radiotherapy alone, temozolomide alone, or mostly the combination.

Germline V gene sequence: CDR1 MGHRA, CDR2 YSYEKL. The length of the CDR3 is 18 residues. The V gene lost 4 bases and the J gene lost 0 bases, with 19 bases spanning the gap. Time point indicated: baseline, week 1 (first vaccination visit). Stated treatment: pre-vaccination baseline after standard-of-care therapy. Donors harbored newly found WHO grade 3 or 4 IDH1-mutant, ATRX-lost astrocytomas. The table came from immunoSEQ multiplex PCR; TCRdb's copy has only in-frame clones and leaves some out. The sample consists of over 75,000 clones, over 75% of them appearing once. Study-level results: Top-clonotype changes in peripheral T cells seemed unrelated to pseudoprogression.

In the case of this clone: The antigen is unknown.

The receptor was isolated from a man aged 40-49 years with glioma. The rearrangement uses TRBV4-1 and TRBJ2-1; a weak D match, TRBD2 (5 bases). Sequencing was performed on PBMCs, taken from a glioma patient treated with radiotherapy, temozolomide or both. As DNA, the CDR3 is TGCGCCAGCAGCCGTACGATCGACGAGCGGCCCTCCTACAATGAGCAGTTCTTC. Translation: CASSRTIDERPSYNEQFF.